Listed below are T cell receptor beta chains from one sample, sequenced in a study of cytomegalovirus exposure and HLA in healthy donors. Assay: immunoSEQ multiplex PCR; the TCRdb copy retains only in-frame clones and omits some. The sample consists of under 200,000 clones, approximately 74% of them appearing once. Sequencing was carried out using PBMCs. Receptor source: a woman younger than 45 in good health and CMV-seronegative. CDR3s include the opening cysteine and the closing phenylalanine or tryptophan. Fields, in order: CDR3 protein, CDR3 DNA, D gene, V gene, clone size, J gene. A D gene is named only where the DNA matches it firmly. Expanded clones get a size class; other rows say once, few or many, or leave the size out.

CSASYSNTIYF,TGCAGTGCTAGCTACTCAAACACCATATATTTT,-,TRBV20-1,-,TRBJ1-3
CAWSGSGEVTGELFF,TGTGCCTGGAGTGGATCGGGAGAGGTCACCGGGGAGCTGTTTTTT,-,TRBV30,-,TRBJ2-2
CASSSQQGAGNTIYF,TGTGCCAGCAGCTCGCAACAGGGGGCGGGAAACACCATATATTTT,TRBD1,TRBV7-2,-,TRBJ1-3
CATSTGAYEQYF,TGTGCCACTTCGACAGGGGCCTACGAGCAGTACTTC,TRBD1,TRBV6-5,-,TRBJ2-7
CASTPPPPGAEAFF,TGTGCCAGCACCCCTCCCCCCCCAGGGGCTGAAGCTTTCTTT,-,TRBV11-1,few,TRBJ1-1
CSPGQPSGYTF,TGCAGTCCGGGACAACCAAGTGGCTACACCTTC,-,TRBV20-1,-,TRBJ1-2
CASSITSGDTQYF,TGTGCCAGTAGTATAACTAGCGGGGATACGCAGTATTTT,TRBD2,TRBV19,-,TRBJ2-3
CASSTTGWSYEQYF,TGTGCCAGCAGCACGACAGGGTGGTCCTACGAGCAGTACTTC,TRBD1,TRBV7-8,few,TRBJ2-7
CASKGTALRTEAFF,TGTGCCAGCAAAGGGACAGCCCTCAGGACTGAAGCTTTCTTT,TRBD1,TRBV6-5,-,TRBJ1-1
CASSVPRGYEQYF,TGCGCCAGCAGCGTTCCCAGGGGGTACGAGCAGTACTTC,TRBD1,TRBV5-1,once,TRBJ2-7
CASSAGPWGGGANEKLFF,TGTGCCAGCAGCGCAGGACCCTGGGGCGGAGGGGCTAATGAAAAACTGTTTTTT,-,TRBV9,-,TRBJ1-4
CAISELAGATDTQYF,TGTGCCATCAGTGAGTTAGCGGGAGCAACAGATACGCAGTATTTT,TRBD2,TRBV10-3,once,TRBJ2-3
CASSPQGGRFTGELFF,TGTGCCAGCAGCCCACAGGGGGGGCGATTCACCGGGGAGCTGTTTTTT,-,TRBV7-9,-,TRBJ2-2
CASSLITGASGNTIYF,TGCGCCAGCAGCCTGATTACAGGGGCCTCTGGAAACACCATATATTTT,TRBD1,TRBV5-1,few,TRBJ1-3
CASSTDSHSATNEKLFF,TGCGCCAGCAGCACTGACAGCCACTCAGCAACTAATGAAAAACTGTTTTTT,-,TRBV5-1,-,TRBJ1-4
CASSQWESTIQEQFF,TGTGCCAGCAGCCAGTGGGAGTCGACAATCCAGGAGCAGTTCTTC,-,TRBV4-2,-,TRBJ2-1
CASSQSGEFAEAFF,TGTGCCAGCAGCCAATCCGGAGAATTTGCTGAAGCTTTCTTT,-,TRBV16,once,TRBJ1-1
CASSLGTSGYTGELFF,TGTGCCAGCAGCCTCGGGACTAGCGGGTACACCGGGGAGCTGTTTTTT,TRBD2,TRBV4-2,-,TRBJ2-2
CASRPDRNYGYTF,TGCGCCAGCAGACCGGACAGAAACTATGGCTACACCTTC,-,TRBV5-1,-,TRBJ1-2
CASSPTGYGSPLHF,TGTGCCAGCAGCCCCACAGGGTACGGTTCACCCCTCCACTTT,-,TRBV27,-,TRBJ1-6
CASSLLGQGYNEQFF,TGCGCCAGCAGCTTGCTAGGACAGGGGTACAATGAGCAGTTCTTC,TRBD1,TRBV5-1,few,TRBJ2-1
CASSLGGTDEQYF,TGTGCCAGCAGCTTAGGAGGAACGGACGAGCAGTACTTC,-,TRBV7-9,-,TRBJ2-7
CSTSRTGSISAPSYTF,TGCAGCACATCGAGGACAGGGTCTATATCCGCCCCTTCTTACACCTTC,TRBD1,TRBV29-1,-,TRBJ1-2
CASKLGQDNQPQHF,TGTGCCAGTAAACTTGGACAGGACAATCAGCCCCAGCATTTT,TRBD1,TRBV19,once,TRBJ1-5
CASSLNRLTKNTGELFF,TGTGCCAGCAGCTTAAATCGACTAACTAAAAACACCGGGGAGCTGTTTTTT,-,TRBV7-8,few,TRBJ2-2
CASSLSAGVTGELFF,TGTGCCAGCAGTTTATCAGCGGGGGTAACCGGGGAGCTGTTTTTT,TRBD2,TRBV27,-,TRBJ2-2
CAGRTSGREETQYF,TGTGCCGGCCGGACTAGCGGGAGGGAAGAGACCCAGTACTTC,TRBD2,TRBV6-6,few,TRBJ2-5
CASRPPQGGSPLHF,TGTGCCAGCAGACCGCCCCAGGGGGGTTCACCCCTCCACTTT,TRBD1,TRBV6-5,-,TRBJ1-6
CASSIETGGNQPQHF,TGTGCCAGTAGTATAGAGACGGGGGGCAATCAGCCCCAGCATTTT,-,TRBV19,few,TRBJ1-5
CASSPSGWDRGADTQYF,TGTGCCAGCTCACCGTCCGGTTGGGACAGGGGTGCAGATACGCAGTATTTT,TRBD1,TRBV18,-,TRBJ2-3
CASGRASYNEQFF,TGTGCCAGCGGGAGGGCATCCTACAATGAGCAGTTCTTC,TRBD2,TRBV6-1,-,TRBJ2-1
CASSQDSGQGGIQYF,TGCGCCAGCAGCCAAGACTCAGGGCAGGGTGGCATTCAGTACTTC,-,TRBV4-3,-,TRBJ2-4
CASSPQVSDGYTF,TGTGCCAGCAGCCCCCAGGTTAGTGATGGCTACACCTTC,-,TRBV4-2,-,TRBJ1-2
CASSHGQGDREKLFF,TGTGCCAGCAGCCATGGACAGGGGGACCGTGAAAAACTGTTTTTT,TRBD1,TRBV14,few,TRBJ1-4
CASSPHPRVTGELFF,TGTGCCAGCAGTCCCCATCCCAGGGTGACCGGGGAGCTGTTTTTT,-,TRBV28,-,TRBJ2-2
CASSPPLVNTEAFF,TGTGCCAGCTCACCACCCTTAGTGAACACTGAAGCTTTCTTT,-,TRBV18,-,TRBJ1-1
CAWTEGANVLTF,TGTGCCTGGACGGAGGGGGCCAACGTCCTGACTTTC,-,TRBV30,-,TRBJ2-6
CASSSPGNLNTEAFF,TGTGCCAGCAGTTCGCCAGGGAATTTGAACACTGAAGCTTTCTTT,-,TRBV27,few,TRBJ1-1
CASSVQDWINQPQHF,TGTGCCAGTAGTGTTCAGGATTGGATCAATCAGCCCCAGCATTTT,-,TRBV19,-,TRBJ1-5
CASSLAGGPIQATQYF,TGTGCCAGCAGCTTAGCCGGGGGGCCTATCCAAGCTACGCAGTATTTT,-,TRBV7-2,-,TRBJ2-3
CAISTTGASNQPQHF,TGTGCCATCAGCACTACAGGCGCCAGCAATCAGCCCCAGCATTTT,-,TRBV10-3,-,TRBJ1-5
CASSSDRTEAFF,TGTGCCAGCAGCTCGGACAGGACTGAAGCTTTCTTT,TRBD1,TRBV7-9,few,TRBJ1-1
CASSLTPGGHTEAFF,TGTGCCAGCAGCCTAACTCCCGGGGGACACACTGAAGCTTTCTTT,-,TRBV14,once,TRBJ1-1
CASSRGTSGGARETQYF,TGTGCCAGTAGTAGGGGGACTAGCGGGGGGGCTAGAGAGACCCAGTACTTC,TRBD2,TRBV19,-,TRBJ2-5
CASSMRGDRPSGGANVLTF,TGTGCCAGTAGTATGAGGGGGGACAGGCCTAGTGGGGGGGCCAACGTCCTGACTTTC,TRBD1,TRBV19,once,TRBJ2-6
CASSMGMYDRDQETQYF,TGTGCCAGCAGCATGGGGATGTATGACAGGGACCAAGAGACCCAGTACTTC,TRBD1,TRBV14,-,TRBJ2-5
CASSTTTGNYGYTF,TGTGCCAGCAGTACCACTACCGGGAACTATGGCTACACCTTC,-,TRBV27,-,TRBJ1-2
CASSLGFGGANVLTF,TGTGCCAGCAGCTTAGGATTCGGTGGGGCCAACGTCCTGACTTTC,-,TRBV7-9,once,TRBJ2-6
CASTQVTGFFEAFF,TGTGCCAGCACCCAGGTGACAGGTTTTTTTGAAGCTTTCTTT,-,TRBV9,-,TRBJ1-1
CSVRTVNTEAFF,TGCAGCGTCCGGACAGTGAACACTGAAGCTTTCTTT,-,TRBV29-1,-,TRBJ1-1
CASSPDRGLYNEQFF,TGTGCCAGCAGCCCGGACAGGGGGCTCTACAATGAGCAGTTCTTC,TRBD1,TRBV7-2,-,TRBJ2-1
CASSLEVSGANVLTF,TGTGCCAGCAGCCTGGAGGTCTCTGGGGCCAACGTCCTGACTTTC,-,TRBV7-3,-,TRBJ2-6
CASSQTGFEQYF,TGTGCCAGCAGTCAGACAGGGTTCGAGCAGTACTTC,TRBD1,TRBV28,once,TRBJ2-7
CASSPGTSAETQYF,TGTGCCAGCAGCCCGGGGACTTCAGCGGAGACCCAGTACTTC,-,TRBV7-9,few,TRBJ2-5
CSVDLAGTYEQYF,TGCAGCGTTGACCTAGCGGGAACGTACGAGCAGTACTTC,TRBD2,TRBV29-1,-,TRBJ2-7
CASSLRQGQGYEQYF,TGTGCCAGCAGCTTAAGGCAGGGGCAGGGTTACGAGCAGTACTTC,-,TRBV13,-,TRBJ2-7
CASSLSLIDRVNEQFF,TGTGCCAGCAGCTTGTCACTAATTGACAGGGTCAATGAGCAGTTCTTC,TRBD1,TRBV5-8,-,TRBJ2-1
CAWSREAREKLFF,TGTGCCTGGAGTAGGGAGGCACGTGAAAAACTGTTTTTT,-,TRBV30,-,TRBJ1-4
CATSPGLAGLGSSYNEQFF,TGTGCCACCAGCCCGGGGCTAGCGGGCTTAGGGAGCTCCTACAATGAGCAGTTCTTC,TRBD2,TRBV15,-,TRBJ2-1
CASILTGAYEQYF,TGTGCCAGCATCCTGACAGGGGCCTACGAGCAGTACTTC,TRBD1,TRBV6-1,-,TRBJ2-7